This T cell receptor beta chain was captured by sequencing in a study of cytomegalovirus exposure and HLA in healthy donors. Study-level background: Findings of an earlier analysis included over 95 million unique TCR beta sequences from roughly 200 million T cells. General observations from the study: A missense variant in DCLRE1C was later tied to TCR beta V- and J-gene trimming.

The length of the CDR3 is 14 residues. V lost 4 bases to trimming and J lost 4 bases; unmatched junction nucleotides: 6. Germline values: CDR1 SGHRS, CDR2 YFSETQ. With respect to this clone: No antigen is known for it.

It was with 60 Vbeta and 13 Jbeta primers that the PCR ran. Per the original data handling: In a later analysis, the count reached 75 million to 90 million unique TCR beta chains, with about 11 million shared. Only in-frame clones appear in the TCRdb table, and some are missing; sequencing was by immunoSEQ multiplex PCR. That table gives V, J and clone size, and the DNA gave D and trimming. The sample holds around 150,000 clones, approximately 77% seen once. The chain links TRBV5-1 to TRBJ1-2, with TRBD1 matching over 8 bases. Sequencing used PBMCs. The sequence was obtained from a woman aged 40 to 50 in good health and CMV-seronegative. CDR3 sequence (DNA): TGCGCCAGCAGCGGAACACAGGGGGTCTATGGCTACACCTTC. Translating gives CASSGTQGVYGYTF.